The clone carrying this T cell receptor beta chain came up a few times. TCRdb re-analysed the 5' RACE reads in MiXCR, keeping a single row per CDR3 protein. Here the sample spans about 62,000 distinct CDR3 sequences, nearly 30% being singletons. CDR1 MNHNS and CDR2 SASEGT come from the germline V gene. This CDR3 spans 15 amino acids. The V end was cut by 2 bases, the J end by 0 bases, with 8 bases between. The sample was tumor-infiltrating naive CD4+ T cells sorted from the breast tumor. Subset given: naive CD4+ T cells, CD4+CD45RA+CD25-. The gene calls are TRBV6-1 and TRBJ1-5; D is ambiguous. The receptor was isolated from a female donor with breast cancer. In DNA, the CDR3 is TGTGCCAGCAGTGAACAGGAGATTAGCAATCAGCCCCAGCATTTT. The encoded protein is CASSEQEISNQPQHF.